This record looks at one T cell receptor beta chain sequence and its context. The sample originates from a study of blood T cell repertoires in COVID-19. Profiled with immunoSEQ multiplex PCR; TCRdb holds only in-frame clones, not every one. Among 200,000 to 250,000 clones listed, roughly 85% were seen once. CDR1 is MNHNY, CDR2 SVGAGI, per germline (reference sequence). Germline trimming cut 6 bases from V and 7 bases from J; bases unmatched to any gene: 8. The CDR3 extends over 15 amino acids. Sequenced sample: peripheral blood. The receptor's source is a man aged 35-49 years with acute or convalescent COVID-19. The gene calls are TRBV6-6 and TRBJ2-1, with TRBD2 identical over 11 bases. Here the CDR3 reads CASSLTSGGHNEQFF. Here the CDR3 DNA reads TGTGCCAGCAGCCTAACTAGCGGGGGCCATAATGAGCAGTTCTTC.